Each of the 26 T cell receptor beta chains below was sequenced from the same sample in a study of cytomegalovirus exposure and HLA in healthy donors. 13 Jbeta primers and 60 Vbeta primers were used for the PCR. Repertoires were generated with immunoSEQ multiplex PCR, while TCRdb's copy carries only in-frame clones and drops some. The data contain roughly 78,000 clones, 55% to 75% of them singletons. The sample was PBMCs. The receptors derive from a man aged 25-40 years in good health and CMV-seropositive.

This clone turned up a few times. J is TRBJ1-2 and V is TRBV5-1; a possible D gene is TRBD1 (6 bases). Germline loops: CDR1 SGHRS, CDR2 YFSETQ. There are 13 residues in the CDR3. The germline V and J ends were trimmed by 5 bases and 2 bases, with 10 bases remaining between them. In DNA, the CDR3 is TGCGCCAGCAGTGACGGACAGAACTATGGCTACACCTTC. Encoded protein: CASSDGQNYGYTF.

This chain joins TRBV28 and TRBJ1-3; D is perhaps TRBD1 (5 bases). CDR1 is MDHEN, CDR2 SYDVKM, per germline. V was trimmed by 5 bases and J by 0 bases, leaving 11 bases between them. This CDR3 contains 15 residues. The CDR3 DNA is TGTGCCAGCAGTGGGGGACTGTTCTCTGGAAACACCATATATTTT. Translation gives CASSGGLFSGNTIYF.

The rearrangement links TRBV5-4 to TRBJ1-1, with 7 nucleotides matching TRBD1. The CDR3 spans 14 residues. Trimming cost V 0 bases and J 8 bases; bases outside gene matches: 7. Per the germline V gene, CDR1 is SGHNT and CDR2 is YYREEE (reference sequence). The DNA for the CDR3 is TGTGCCAGCAGCTTGGACAGGGGCTTTTCAGAAGCTTTCTTT. Protein sequence: CASSLDRGFSEAFF.

This clone came up a few times. This chain uses TRBV6-4 with TRBJ1-2; the D gene is possibly TRBD1 (5 bases). Per the germline V gene, CDR1 is MRHNA and CDR2 is SNTAGT. V lost 5 bases and J 4 bases, leaving 14 bases between the germline ends. The CDR3 sequence is 14 residues long. Here the CDR3 reads CASSPGVRGYGYTF. The CDR3 DNA is TGTGCCAGCAGTCCGGGGGTAAGAGGCTATGGCTACACCTTC.

This clone was counted only a few times. The chain joins TRBV5-4 to TRBJ2-7, with D perhaps TRBD2 (7 bases). Trimming shortened V by 4 bases and J by 6 bases, and 20 bases separated the two germline ends. The CDR3 is 15 residues long. Looked up from germline, CDR1 is SGHNT and CDR2 is YYREEE (reference sequence). Written as DNA, the CDR3 is TGTGCCAGCAGCCAAGAGGAGGGGGGGGGATCCGAGCAGTACTTC. This codes for CASSQEEGGGSEQYF.

V is TRBV15 and J is TRBJ1-4; D remains unclear. The CDR3 has 15 amino acids. From germline, CDR1 is LNHNV and CDR2 YYDKDF (reference sequence). V was shortened by 4 bases and J by 1 base, with 10 bases between the two germline ends. CDR3 bases: TGTGCCACCAGCAAAAACAGCCAAACTAATGAAAAACTGTTTTTT. Amino acids: CATSKNSQTNEKLFF.

The chain links TRBV28 to TRBJ1-2, with 9 bases identical to TRBD1. Unmatched junction bases numbered 9, after V lost 5 bases and J lost 8 bases. The germline V gene encodes CDR1 MDHEN and CDR2 SYDVKM. The CDR3 has 14 residues. The CDR3 spells CASSTGQGWEGYTF. CDR3 in DNA: TGTGCCAGCAGTACTGGACAGGGGTGGGAGGGCTACACCTTC.

The V call is TRBV27, the J call TRBJ1-2; 7 bases are a match to TRBD1. V lost 5 bases and J lost 7; bases outside the gene matches: 7. Germline V gene lookup returns CDR1 MNHEY and CDR2 SMNVEV (reference sequence). The CDR3 extends over 13 amino acids. This CDR3 is CASSPGDSGGYTF. CDR3 DNA sequence: TGTGCCAGCAGTCCAGGGGACAGCGGTGGCTACACCTTC.

A single count supports this clone. The chain carries TRBV7-3 and TRBJ2-1, with D perhaps matching TRBD2 (5 bases). The CDR3 extends over 13 amino acids. V shed 1 base and J shed 7 bases, with 8 bases lying between them. Germline CDR1 and CDR2: SGHTA and FQGTGA. This CDR3 is CASSLKGSNEQFF. Written as DNA, the CDR3 is TGTGCCAGCAGCTTAAAAGGGAGTAATGAGCAGTTCTTC.

The chain couples TRBV5-1 to TRBJ1-1, with D uncertain. With 2 bases removed from V and 0 bases from J, the gap between germline ends came to 20 bases. Per the germline V gene, CDR1 is SGHRS and CDR2 is YFSETQ. CDR3 length: 18 amino acids. CDR3 bases: TGCGCCAGCAGCTTTGTGTCCCCTATAAGGGAGGTGAACACTGAAGCTTTCTTT. It is translated as CASSFVSPIREVNTEAFF.

V usage is TRBV4-3 and J usage is TRBJ2-2; 8 bases are a match to TRBD2. J lost 2 bases, V lost 1 base, and 3 bases had no gene match. The CDR3 has 16 amino acids. The germline V gene encodes CDR1 LGHNA and CDR2 YSLEER. The DNA for the CDR3 is TGCGCCAGCAGCCAAGTGGTAGCGGGAAACACCGGGGAGCTGTTTTTT. Encoded protein: CASSQVVAGNTGELFF.

This clone appeared a single time. The V call is TRBV5-1, the J call TRBJ1-1, with a weak D call TRBD1 (6 bases). Germline assignment: CDR1 SGHRS and CDR2 YFSETQ. CDR3 size: 16 residues. The V end lost 0 bases, the J end lost 3 bases, and 15 bases lay between the germline ends. CDR3 residues: CASSLGPTNRDTEAFF. In DNA form, the CDR3 reads TGCGCCAGCAGCTTGGGGCCTACCAACAGGGACACTGAAGCTTTCTTT. Complete variable domain (other parts from reference TRBV5-1 and TRBJ1-1): KAGVTQTPRYLIKTRGQQVTLSCSPISGHRSVSWYQQTPGQGLQFLFEYFSETQRNKGNFPGRFSGRQFSNSRSEMNVSTLELGDSALYLCASSLGPTNRDTEAFFGQGTRLTVV.

This chain connects TRBV5-1 to TRBJ2-5; 12 nucleotides match TRBD2. The CDR3 runs to 16 residues. V shed 0 bases, J shed 5 bases, and the junction held 5 bases outside the gene matches. CDR1 is SGHRS and CDR2 is YFSETQ in the germline V gene. The CDR3 DNA sequence: TGCGCCAGCAGCTTGGCTAGTGGACTAGCGGGGGAGACCCAGTACTTC. Amino acid sequence: CASSLASGLAGETQYF.

The chain carries TRBV1 and TRBJ2-1; no check of the table's D call, TRBD1, against the DNA was made. TRBV1 is deemed a pseudogene. CDR3 length equals 15 residues. The DNA of the CDR3 is TGCACCAGCAGCCAACTGAGTCAGGGGCCCAATGAGCAGTTCTTC. Translated: CTSSQLSQGPNEQFF.

The chain links TRBV29-1 to TRBJ2-5, with TRBD2 identical over 13 bases. J lost 2 bases, V lost 5 bases, and 5 bases had no gene match. Germline V gene lookup returns CDR1 SQVTM and CDR2 ANQGSEA. The CDR3 consists of 15 residues. In DNA, the CDR3 is TGCAGCGTTTACGGGACTAGCGGGATACAAGAGACCCAGTACTTC. This encodes CSVYGTSGIQETQYF.

In its sample, this clone was seen a few times. It is likely a read error, because the conserved phenylalanine at the end of the CDR3 is missing. The DNA is omitted, as the CDR3 cannot be located on it reliably, and the CDR3 follows TCRdb's listing. This chain connects TRBV15 to TRBJ2-7; the table's D gene call, TRBD1, was not cross checked with the DNA. Inclusive of both ends, the CDR3 amounts to 13 amino acids. The germline V gene encodes CDR1 LNHNV and CDR2 YYDKDF (reference sequence). The CDR3 sequence: CATSGRTGRNEDP.

The genes are TRBV19 and TRBJ1-6; possibly TRBD1 for D (5 bases). The germline V and J ends were trimmed by 4 bases and 7 bases, with 8 bases remaining between them. Germline V gene sequence: CDR1 LNHDA, CDR2 SQIVND (reference sequence). This CDR3 contains 13 residues. CDR3 coding DNA: TGTGCCAGTAGTACTGACAGAAATTCACCCCTCCACTTT. This translates into CASSTDRNSPLHF.

This CDR3 is CAWSRQGFAYEQYF. CDR3 sequence (DNA): TGTGCCTGGTCCCGACAGGGATTCGCCTACGAGCAGTACTTC. The V and J genes are TRBV30 and TRBJ2-7, with 7 nucleotides matching TRBD1. Germline CDR1 GTSNPN, CDR2 SVGIG (reference sequence). Unmatched junction bases numbered 9, after V lost 5 bases and J lost 2 bases. The CDR3 contains 14 residues.

The V call is TRBV6-5, the J call TRBJ1-1; a weak D match, TRBD1 (6 bases). The V end lost 4 bases, the J end lost 5 bases, and 14 bases lay between the germline ends. Germline V lookup: CDR1 MNHEY, CDR2 SVGAGI. The CDR3 has 14 residues. CDR3 loop: CASSSGGGDTEAFF. The DNA of the CDR3 is TGTGCCAGCAGTTCGGGAGGGGGAGATACTGAAGCTTTCTTT.

V usage is TRBV5-6 and J usage is TRBJ1-1, with TRBD1 matching over 8 bases. The V gene end was trimmed by 3 bases and the J gene end by 1 base; junction bases not matched to a gene: 5. The CDR3 length is 15 residues. The germline gives CDR1 SGHDT, CDR2 YYEEEE. The CDR3 nucleotides read TGTGCCAGCAGCTGGGGGGACAGGACGAACACTGAAGCTTTCTTT. Its protein is CASSWGDRTNTEAFF.

This clone has only one observation. The genes are TRBV28 and TRBJ2-7, with 9 bases identical to TRBD2. Germline V gene data show CDR1 as MDHEN and CDR2 as SYDVKM. J lost 2 bases, V lost 4 bases, and 3 bases had no gene match. This CDR3 comprises 14 residues. The CDR3, as DNA: TGTGCCAGCAGTTCGGGGACTAGCCCCTACGAGCAGTACTTC. This sequence encodes CASSSGTSPYEQYF.

This clone was detected once. The genes are TRBV5-1 and TRBJ1-5, with 10 bases that match TRBD1. Trimming took 4 bases from V and 5 from J; bases not matched to a gene: 3. CDR1 is SGHRS and CDR2 is YFSETQ in the germline V gene. The CDR3 contains 14 residues. The CDR3 region is CASSRTGGDQPQHF. The CDR3 DNA is TGCGCCAGCAGCCGGACAGGGGGGGATCAGCCCCAGCATTTT.

The chain combines TRBV2 with TRBJ2-5, with a weak D call TRBD1 (7 bases). Germline assignment: CDR1 SNHLY and CDR2 FYNNEI. The V and J ends lost 0 bases and 4 bases respectively, with 18 bases between them. This CDR3 is 17 amino acids long. CDR3 sequence reads: CASSEAAGGQAGETQYF. The CDR3, as DNA: TGTGCCAGCAGTGAAGCCGCAGGGGGGCAGGCGGGAGAGACCCAGTACTTC.

This rearrangement joins TRBV5-1 to TRBJ1-3; D call uncertain. V lost 4 bases, J lost 0 bases, and 11 bases lay in between. Germline values: CDR1 SGHRS, CDR2 YFSETQ. The CDR3 is 15 amino acids. CDR3 in DNA: TGCGCCAGCAGCGCGGAACAAACCTCTGGAAACACCATATATTTT. It encodes CASSAEQTSGNTIYF. Complete variable domain (other parts from reference TRBV5-1 and TRBJ1-3): KAGVTQTPRYLIKTRGQQVTLSCSPISGHRSVSWYQQTPGQGLQFLFEYFSETQRNKGNFPGRFSGRQFSNSRSEMNVSTLELGDSALYLCASSAEQTSGNTIYFGEGSWLTVV.

This clone was observed a handful of times. The chain is built from TRBV11-1 and TRBJ2-4; D is unresolved. This CDR3 comprises 13 residues. Trimming left V 2 bases short and J 9 bases short, with 11 bases between. Germline assignment: CDR1 SGHAT and CDR2 FQDESV (reference sequence). The CDR3: CASSLNQRTIQYF. CDR3 DNA: TGTGCCAGCAGCTTAAATCAGCGAACCATTCAGTACTTC.

The chain links TRBV28 to TRBJ2-1, with a weak D call TRBD2 (6 bases). This CDR3 is 15 amino acids long. V gave up 6 bases and J gave up 2 bases, with 14 bases separating them. Germline CDR1 and CDR2: MDHEN and SYDVKM. As DNA, the CDR3 is TGTGCCAGCAGCTTTGAGCGGGCTGCCTACAATGAGCAGTTCTTC. Translating gives CASSFERAAYNEQFF.